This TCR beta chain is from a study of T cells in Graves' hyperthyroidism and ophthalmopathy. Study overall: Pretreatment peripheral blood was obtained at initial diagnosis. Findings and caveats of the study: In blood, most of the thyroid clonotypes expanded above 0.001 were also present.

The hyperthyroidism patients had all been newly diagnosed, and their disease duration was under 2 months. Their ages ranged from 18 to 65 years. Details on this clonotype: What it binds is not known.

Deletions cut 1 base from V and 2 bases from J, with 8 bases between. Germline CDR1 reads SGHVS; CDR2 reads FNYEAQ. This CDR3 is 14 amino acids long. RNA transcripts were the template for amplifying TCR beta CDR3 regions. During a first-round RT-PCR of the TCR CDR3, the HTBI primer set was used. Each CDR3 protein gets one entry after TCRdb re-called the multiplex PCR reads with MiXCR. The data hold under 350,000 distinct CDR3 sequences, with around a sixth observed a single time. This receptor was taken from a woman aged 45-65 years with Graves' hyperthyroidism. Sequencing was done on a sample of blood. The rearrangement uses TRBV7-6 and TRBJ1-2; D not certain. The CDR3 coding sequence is TGTGCCAGCAGCTTAGACCCCTCCAACTATGGCTACACCTTC. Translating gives CASSLDPSNYGYTF.